Below, 30 T cell receptor beta chains from the same sample are listed, as sequenced in a study of tissue T cells after allogeneic stem cell transplantation. Method: immunoSEQ multiplex PCR; TCRdb's copy keeps in-frame clones and lacks some. Of about 48,000 clones detected, about 73% appear once; the ten largest clones hold roughly 0.55%. Sequencing input: sorted cells pooled from one or two spleens. Every receptor here comes from a pool of C57BL/6 mice in good health.

To note about this clone: One junction end disagrees with the germline gene, perhaps due to a read error. All gene names here are mouse names. The read finishes 1 residue shy of the CDR3 end, and the germline J gene is used to complete it. V gene TRBV5 combines with J gene TRBJ1-4; 11 bases map to TRBD1. The CDR3 runs 16 residues. Germline CDR1 is LGHNA and CDR2 is YNLKQL (reference sequence). CDR3 bases read: TGTGCCAGCAGCGAAGAAGGGACAGGGGGCAACGAAAGATTATTT. This encodes CASSEEGTGGNERLF. The whole CDR3 protein reads CASSEEGTGGNERLFF.

Concerning this clone: Mouse gene names and germline throughout. The DNA ends 1 residue before the CDR3 does, and the rest of the CDR3 is filled in from the germline J gene. This chain links TRBV5 with TRBJ1-6; D gene uncertain. TRBJ1-6 is placed among ORFs of uncertain function. This CDR3 comprises 13 residues. Germline V gene data show CDR1 as LGHNA and CDR2 as YNLKQL (reference sequence). Trimming took 0 bases from V and 6 from J, leaving 3 bases between them. The covered CDR3 bases are TGTGCCAGCAGCCAAGAGAGTAATTCGCCCCTCTAC. Translating it yields CASSQESNSPLY. The entire CDR3 protein reads CASSQESNSPLYF.

This clone has a handful of counts. These gene names are mouse names. Sequencing ends 1 residue short of the CDR3 end; the germline J gene provides the rest. The genes are TRBV5 and TRBJ2-7; 11 bases are shared with TRBD2. The CDR3 has 15 residues. Losses at the gene ends were 0 bases for V and 6 bases for J; bases not matched to a gene: 4. CDR1 is LGHNA and CDR2 is YNLKQL in the germline V gene (reference sequence). The CDR3 DNA, read in part, is TGTGCCAGCAGCCAAGAAACTGGGGGGGCGCTTGAACAGTAC. Translated, it gives CASSQETGGALEQY. The whole CDR3 sequence reads CASSQETGGALEQYF.

In regard to this clone: Gene names are mouse gene names. Read sequence stops 1 residue before the CDR3 end, and the germline J gene provides the missing end. The rearrangement joins TRBV29 to TRBJ2-5; no clear D. V was cut by 4 bases and J by 9 bases, with 8 bases left in between. The CDR3 sequence is 11 residues long. Per germline, CDR1 MSHET and CDR2 SYDVDS. CDR3 bases read: TGTGCTAGCAGTTCCCGGACGACCCAGTAC. Protein: CASSSRTTQY. The CDR3 in full is CASSSRTTQYF. Filled out from reference TRBV29 and TRBJ2-5, the complete variable domain reads DMKVTQMPRYLIKRMGENVLLECGQDMSHETMYWYRQDPGLGLQLIYISYDVDSNSEGDIPKGYRVSRKKREHFSLILDSAKTNQTSVYFCASSSRTTQYFGPGTRLLVL.

Note on this clone: Any gene name here is a mouse gene name. The read finishes 1 residue shy of the CDR3 end, and the germline J gene is used to complete it. The V call is TRBV19, the J call TRBJ1-4, with unresolved D. V lost 0 bases and J 0 bases, leaving 6 bases between the germline ends. This CDR3 comprises 15 residues. Germline CDR1 and CDR2: FNHDT and SITEND (reference sequence). Incomplete CDR3 DNA: TGTGCCAGCAGTATAGGGGGTTTTTCCAACGAAAGATTATTT. Protein sequence: CASSIGGFSNERLF. The whole CDR3 region reads CASSIGGFSNERLFF.

Of note for this clone: Gene names are the mouse ones. The read is 1 residue too short to cover the CDR3 end, so that end is filled in from the germline J gene. The chain carries TRBV15 and TRBJ2-7; D gene unclear. Trimming stripped 1 base from V and 3 bases from J, with 4 bases between. Germline loops: CDR1 SGHND, CDR2 FRSKSL. The CDR3 totals 12 residues. CDR3: CASSLDFYEQYF. The part of the CDR3 DNA that was read is TGTGCCAGCAGTTTAGACTTCTATGAACAGTAC.

A note on this clone: Gene names follow the mouse nomenclature. The read is 1 residue too short to cover the CDR3 end, so that end is filled in from the germline J gene. The chain combines TRBV16 with TRBJ2-2; D possibly corresponds to TRBD1 (5 bases). The CDR3 has 12 amino acids. Germline V gene lookup returns CDR1 SGHSA and CDR2 FRNQAP. Trimming shortened V by 5 bases and J by 4 bases, and 5 bases separated the two germline ends. The covered CDR3 bases are TGTGCAAGCAGCCAGGGCACCGGGCAGCTCTAC. It translates to CASSQGTGQLY. The full CDR3 sequence reads CASSQGTGQLYF.

Concerning this clone: Genes and germline come from the mouse. CDR3 loop: CASGVGTGGREQYF. The DNA read from the CDR3 is TGTGCCAGCGGTGTCGGGACAGGGGGCCGGGAACAGTAC. This rearrangement joins TRBV13-2 to TRBJ2-7; 12 bases align to TRBD1. The read falls 1 residue short of the CDR3 end, and the missing part is taken from the germline J gene. Trimming cost V 3 bases and J 7 bases; bases outside gene matches: 5. Germline CDR1 reads NNHNN; CDR2 reads SYGAGS (reference sequence). This CDR3 contains 14 residues.

This clone was counted a few times. The gene symbols are mouse symbols. The observed sequence ends 1 residue before the CDR3 terminus, with the missing tail filled in from the germline J gene. The chain recombines TRBV12-1 with TRBJ2-7; 10 bases are a match to TRBD1. Per germline, CDR1 SGHSN and CDR2 HYEKVE. The CDR3 runs 14 residues. Trimming removed 4 bases from V and 2 bases from J; junction bases left unmatched: 4. The sequenced CDR3 bases are TGTGCCAGCTCCCCCGGGACAGGGGCCTATGAACAGTAC. It is translated as CASSPGTGAYEQY. The entire CDR3 sequence reads CASSPGTGAYEQYF. Full variable domain (remainder filled in from reference TRBV12-1 and TRBJ2-7): DSGVVQSPRHIIKEKGGRSVLTCIPISGHSNVVWYQQTLGKELKFLIQHYEKVERDKGFLPSRFSVQQFDDYHSEMNMSALELEDSAMYFCASSPGTGAYEQYFGPGTRLTVL.

Remarks on this clone: Germline and genes: mouse. The read terminates 1 residue ahead of where the CDR3 ends, so the germline J gene completes it. J is TRBJ1-2 and V is TRBV13-2; 9 nucleotides align to TRBD1. Germline loops: CDR1 NNHNN, CDR2 SYGAGS (reference sequence). V lost 1 base and J lost 2; bases outside the gene matches: 3. The CDR3 is made up of 15 amino acids. The CDR3: CASGDPGTGNSDYTF. The CDR3 DNA, read in part, is TGTGCCAGCGGTGATCCCGGGACAGGGAACTCCGACTACACC.

Turning to this clone: Genes here carry mouse names. The read gets to within 1 residue of the CDR3 end, and the germline J gene fills in the rest. The chain couples TRBV17 to TRBJ2-5, with 9 positions matching TRBD2. CDR1 MNHDT and CDR2 YYDKIL come from the germline V gene. This CDR3 is 16 amino acids long. Trimming at V came to 3 bases and at J to 3 bases, leaving 7 bases not matched to a gene. CDR3 bases read: TGTGCTAGCAGTAGGGGCCGGGACTGGGAGCAAGACACCCAGTAC. It specifies CASSRGRDWEQDTQY. The entire CDR3 is CASSRGRDWEQDTQYF. Full variable domain (rest looked up from reference TRBV17 and TRBJ2-5): DTTVKQNPRYKLARVGKPVNLICSQTMNHDTMYWYQKKPNQAPKLLLFYYDKILNREADTFEKFQSSRPNNSFCSLYIGSAGLEYSAMYLCASSRGRDWEQDTQYFGPGTRLLVL.

Points on this clone: The germline and genes are mouse ones. This CDR3 is CASSQDGTGQDTQYF. Partial CDR3 DNA: TGTGCCAGCAGCCAAGATGGGACAGGCCAAGACACCCAGTAC. The rearrangement uses TRBV2 and TRBJ2-5; 8 bases agree with TRBD1. The read stops 1 residue short of the end of the CDR3; the missing end is completed from the germline J gene. The germline V gene encodes CDR1 LGHNA and CDR2 YSYQKL. Trimming cost V 0 bases and J 2 bases; bases outside gene matches: 1. This CDR3 is 15 amino acids long.

A note on this clone: Mouse germline and gene names are used. The CDR3 end lies 1 residue beyond the end of the read and is filled in from the germline J gene. The chain has TRBV13-2 and TRBJ2-1, with TRBD2 identical over 7 bases. The CDR3 extends over 12 amino acids. The junction had 2 bases not matched to a gene; V was cut back by 3 bases and J by 8 bases. CDR1 and CDR2 (germline): NNHNN, SYGAGS (reference sequence). CDR3 loop: CASGGWGSEQFF. The CDR3 DNA, read in part, is TGTGCCAGCGGTGGCTGGGGGTCTGAGCAGTTC.

About this clone itself: Gene names denote mouse genes. The read halts 1 residue ahead of the CDR3 end, with the missing end drawn from the germline J gene. The V and J genes are TRBV31 and TRBJ2-7; 8 bases match TRBD1. V lost 0 bases, J lost 7 bases, and 8 bases stayed unmatched. Germline assignment: CDR1 GKSSPN and CDR2 SITVG. CDR3 length: 14 residues. The sequenced CDR3 bases are TGTGCCTGGAGTCTGGGGCAGGGGGCGATGGAACAGTAC. Translation: CAWSLGQGAMEQY. The whole CDR3 protein is CAWSLGQGAMEQYF. Based on the CDR3 plus reference TRBV31 and TRBJ2-7, the full variable domain is AQTIHQWPVAEIKAVGSPLSLGCTIKGKSSPNLYWYWQATGGTLQQLFYSITVGQVESVVQLNLSASRPKDDQFILSTEKLLLSHSGFYLCAWSLGQGAMEQYFGPGTRLTVL.

This clone was observed a few times. Gene names are mouse gene names. The CDR3 extends 1 residue past the end of the read, so its final part is completed from the germline J gene. V gene TRBV2 combines with J gene TRBJ1-2; 7 bases align to TRBD1. The CDR3 totals 15 residues. V dropped 2 bases and J dropped 0; count of bases not matched to a gene: 3. The germline CDR1 and CDR2 sequences are LGHNA and YSYQKL. The covered CDR3 bases are TGTGCCAGCAGCCAAACGGGACAGTCAAACTCCGACTACACC. Translation gives CASSQTGQSNSDYT. Given in full, the CDR3 is CASSQTGQSNSDYTF.

Remarks on this clone: The gene names here belong to mouse. The missing CDR3 end, 1 residue past where the read stops, is filled in from the germline J gene. V is TRBV13-1 and J is TRBJ2-2; 7 nucleotides match TRBD1. Germline CDR1 NSHNY, CDR2 SYGAGN. CDR3 length equals 14 residues. Germline trimming cut 4 bases from V and 4 bases from J; bases unmatched to any gene: 4. The part of the CDR3 DNA that was read is TGTGCCAGCAGTCCGACAGGGAGCACCGGGCAGCTCTAC. Translated, it gives CASSPTGSTGQLY. Given in full, the CDR3 is CASSPTGSTGQLYF.

The table lists this clone with a count of one. The genes are named according to mouse. The CDR3 end falls 1 residue outside the read, so it is completed with the germline J gene. The rearrangement joins TRBV16 to TRBJ2-1, with D unresolved. CDR1 SGHSA and CDR2 FRNQAP come from the germline V gene. The CDR3 sequence is 13 residues long. With 2 bases removed from V and 1 base from J, the gap between germline ends came to 3 bases. The sequenced CDR3 bases are TGTGCAAGCAGCTTACCAAACTATGCTGAGCAGTTC. It codes for CASSLPNYAEQF. The full CDR3 protein reads CASSLPNYAEQFF.

On this clone itself: The gene names here belong to mouse. The missing CDR3 end, 1 residue past where the read stops, is filled in from the germline J gene. Other nucleotide sequences in the sample specify the same CDR3. The chain has TRBV13-2 and TRBJ2-7; D gene unclear. Germline V gene data show CDR1 as NNHNN and CDR2 as SYGAGS (reference sequence). The CDR3 has 11 amino acids. With 5 bases removed from V and 1 base from J, the gap between germline ends came to 4 bases. CDR3 bases read: TGTGCCAGCGGCGTTTCCTATGAACAGTAC. Residues: CASGVSYEQY. The CDR3 reads in full as CASGVSYEQYF.

As concerns this clone: Gene names are the mouse ones. The sequenced fragment ends 1 residue before the CDR3 boundary, so the rest is inferred from the germline J gene. The chain combines TRBV13-1 with TRBJ1-6, with 8 nucleotides matching TRBD1. TRBJ1-6 is known as an ORF, though its function is uncertain. Germline V gives CDR1 NSHNY, CDR2 SYGAGN. Trimming took 3 bases from V and 13 from J; bases not matched to a gene: 9. This CDR3 is built from 14 residues. CDR3: CASSARGRGFPLYF. The covered CDR3 bases are TGTGCCAGCAGTGCCAGGGGGCGAGGATTTCCCCTCTAC.

Concerning this clone: Gene labels here are mouse ones. The CDR3 end is not reached by the read, which stops 1 residue before it; the germline J gene fills it in. The chain is built from TRBV13-2 and TRBJ1-1, with TRBD1 as a possible D gene (5 bases). The CDR3 runs to 14 residues. Looked up from germline, CDR1 is NNHNN and CDR2 is SYGAGS (reference sequence). V was trimmed by 2 bases and J by 0 bases, leaving 8 bases between them. The CDR3 protein is CASGEGQSNTEVFF. The part of the CDR3 DNA that was read is TGTGCCAGCGGTGAAGGACAATCAAACACAGAAGTCTTC.

To note about this clone: Genes here carry mouse names. Read coverage stops 1 residue before the CDR3 terminus; the germline J gene supplies the remainder. The sample contains more than one DNA sequence encoding this CDR3. The chain recombines TRBV13-2 with TRBJ1-5, with 7 positions matching TRBD1. This CDR3 comprises 14 residues. The germline V gene encodes CDR1 NNHNN and CDR2 SYGAGS (reference sequence). Trimming removed 1 base from V and 4 bases from J; junction bases left unmatched: 2. The DNA read from the CDR3 is TGTGCCAGCGGTGATACGGGACAGAACCAGGCTCCGCTT. Protein sequence: CASGDTGQNQAPL. Given in full, the CDR3 is CASGDTGQNQAPLF.

This clone has a handful of counts. Each gene name is a mouse one. The DNA read from the CDR3 is TGTGCCAGCAGCCTCCCGGACGAAAGATTATTT. It translates to CASSLPDERLF. The whole CDR3 sequence is CASSLPDERLFF. The chain combines TRBV19 with TRBJ1-4; D is uncertain. The sequence runs out 1 residue before the end of the CDR3; the remainder is reconstructed from the germline J gene. The CDR3 sequence is 12 residues long. Trimming took 5 bases from V and 6 from J, leaving 8 bases between them. Germline CDR1 reads FNHDT; CDR2 reads SITEND (reference sequence).

With respect to this clone: Gene and germline names: mouse. The read ends 1 residue before the CDR3 terminus; that terminus is restored from the germline J gene. This chain links TRBV31 with TRBJ1-3; 7 bases fit TRBD1. This CDR3 spans 13 amino acids. The germline V gene encodes CDR1 GKSSPN and CDR2 SITVG. Trimming took 4 bases from V and 2 from J; bases not matched to a gene: 2. The covered CDR3 bases are TGTGCCTGGACTCAGGGGGCTGGAAATACGCTCTAT. Translating gives CAWTQGAGNTLY. The entire CDR3 sequence reads CAWTQGAGNTLYF.

As for this clone: Each gene name is a mouse one. Sequencing ends 1 residue short of the CDR3 end; the germline J gene provides the rest. The chain uses TRBV3 and TRBJ2-7; the D gene is possibly TRBD1 (5 bases). Trimming removed 1 base at V and 4 bases at J, with 8 bases between. This CDR3 has 13 amino acids. Germline loops: CDR1 SNHLY, CDR2 FYNGKV (reference sequence). The sequenced CDR3 bases are TGTGCCAGCAGCTTAGAAGACAGATATGAACAGTAC. This translates into CASSLEDRYEQY. The full-length CDR3 reads as CASSLEDRYEQYF. Filled out from reference TRBV3 and TRBJ2-7, the complete variable domain reads GPKVLQIPSHQIIDMGQMVTLNCDPVSNHLYFYWYKQILGQQMEFLVNFYNGKVMEKSKLFKDQFSVERPDGSYFTLKIQPTALEDSAVYFCASSLEDRYEQYFGPGTRLTVL.

As to this clone: Genes here carry mouse names. The sequence runs out 1 residue before the end of the CDR3; the remainder is reconstructed from the germline J gene. The V gene is TRBV1, the J gene TRBJ1-5; D may be TRBD1 (5 bases). Trimming pared 5 bases from V and 0 bases from J, leaving 8 bases between. From germline, CDR1 is NSQYPW and CDR2 LRSPGD (reference sequence). The CDR3 consists of 14 residues. CDR3 bases read: TGCACCTGCAGTTCGACAGATAACAACCAGGCTCCGCTT. Protein product: CTCSSTDNNQAPL. The whole CDR3 sequence reads CTCSSTDNNQAPLF.

This clone occurred a few times. Since a much larger clone is just one base distant, this may be a read error. Germline and genes here are mouse. The read ends 1 residue before the CDR3 terminus; that terminus is restored from the germline J gene. The chain recombines TRBV19 with TRBJ1-5, with 7 positions matching TRBD1. The CDR3 sequence is 14 residues long. The germline V gene encodes CDR1 FNHDT and CDR2 SITEND (reference sequence). The V and J ends lost 5 bases and 1 base, in that order; junction bases with no gene match: 3. CDR3 region: CASRPGQNNQAPLF. Partial CDR3 DNA: TGTGCCAGCAGGCCGGGACAGAACAACCAGGCTCCGCTT.

This clone was seen just once. The gene symbols are mouse symbols. The read stops 1 residue short of the end of the CDR3; the missing end is completed from the germline J gene. The same CDR3 is also encoded by other DNA sequences in this sample. The V and J genes are TRBV13-3 and TRBJ1-3, with D hard to call. Germline values: CDR1 NNHDY, CDR2 SYVADS. Trimming took off 0 bases at V and 0 bases at J, with 4 bases between the two ends. This CDR3 region has 14 residues. The CDR3 spells CASSDGYSGNTLYF. Partial CDR3 DNA: TGTGCCAGCAGTGATGGGTATTCTGGAAATACGCTCTAT.

As for this clone: Mouse germline and gene names are used. The read finishes 1 residue shy of the CDR3 end, and the germline J gene is used to complete it. The chain uses TRBV19 and TRBJ2-4; TRBD2 matches at 13 bases. The V segment lost 5 bases and the J segment 2 bases; nucleotides outside the gene matches: 5. The CDR3 length is 16 residues. Germline CDR1 FNHDT, CDR2 SITEND (reference sequence). CDR3: CASSRDWGGHQNTLYF. CDR3 DNA, as far as it was read: TGTGCCAGCAGCAGGGACTGGGGGGGTCATCAAAACACCTTGTAC.

This clone was observed a few times. Germline and genes here are mouse. The read terminates 1 residue ahead of where the CDR3 ends, so the germline J gene completes it. V is TRBV3 and J is TRBJ2-7; TRBD1 is a possible D gene (6 bases). The germline V gene has CDR1 SNHLY and CDR2 FYNGKV (reference sequence). CDR3 length: 12 amino acids. The ends were cut back, 3 bases at V and 5 bases at J, with 8 bases in the middle. CDR3 amino acids: CASSFSGDEQYF. The covered CDR3 bases are TGTGCCAGCAGCTTCTCAGGGGATGAACAGTAC.

With regard to this clone: Gene names are mouse gene names. The read comes to an end 1 residue before the CDR3 does, leaving the germline J gene to fill in the end. The rearrangement joins TRBV13-1 to TRBJ2-7; 8 nucleotides match TRBD2. Losses at the gene ends were 1 base for V and 3 bases for J; bases not matched to a gene: 3. The CDR3 is 14 amino acids. CDR1 is NSHNY and CDR2 is SYGAGN in the germline V gene. CDR3 protein: CASSDRLGGYEQYF. CDR3 bases read: TGTGCCAGCAGTGATCGGCTGGGGGGCTATGAACAGTAC.